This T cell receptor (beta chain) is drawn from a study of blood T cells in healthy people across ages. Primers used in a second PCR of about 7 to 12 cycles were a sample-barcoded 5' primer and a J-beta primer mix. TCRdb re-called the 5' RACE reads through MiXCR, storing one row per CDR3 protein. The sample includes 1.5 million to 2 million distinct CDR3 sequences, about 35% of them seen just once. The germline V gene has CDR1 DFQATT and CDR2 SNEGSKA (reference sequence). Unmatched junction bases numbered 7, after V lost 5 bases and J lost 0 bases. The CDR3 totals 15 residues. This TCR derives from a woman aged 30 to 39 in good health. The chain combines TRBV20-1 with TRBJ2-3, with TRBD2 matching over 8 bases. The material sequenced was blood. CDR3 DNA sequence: TGCAGTGCTGTTTCAGCGGGGGAGAGCACAGATACGCAGTATTTT. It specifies CSAVSAGESTDTQYF.